A selection of T cell receptor beta chains follows, all from one sample in a study of molecular identifiers for immune sequencing clone quantification. TCRdb reprocessed the PCR reads via MiXCR and lists one record per CDR3 protein. This sample has some 580,000 distinct CDR3 sequences; around 25% occur once, and the top ten carry around 0.78%. The specimen was naive CD8+ T cells from blood, with Jurkat cell RNA spiked in. These receptors all stem from a human donor in good health. Some libraries in this study had Jurkat cell RNA spiked in. Each CDR3 is given with its conserved first and last residue. A D gene is named only where the DNA matches it firmly. Clone size appears in some rows only: once, few, many, or a class for an expanded clone.

V: TRBV23-1; J: TRBJ1-5; size: few; D: TRBD1; CDR3: CASKTGGGGQPQHF; DNA: TGCGCCAGCAAGACAGGGGGTGGGGGTCAGCCCCAGCATTTT
V: TRBV7-9; J: TRBJ2-1; size: NA; D: NA; CDR3: CASSLSSGASHNEQCF; DNA: TGTGCCAGCAGCTTGTCGTCCGGGGCCAGTCACAATGAGCAGTGCTTC
V: TRBV5-1; J: TRBJ2-7; size: many; D: NA; CDR3: CASRIGNRGEQYF; DNA: TGCGCCAGCAGAATAGGGAATAGGGGCGAGCAGTACTTC
V: TRBV29-1; J: TRBJ2-5; size: many; D: TRBD2; CDR3: CSVEGGGAETQYF; DNA: TGCAGCGTTGAAGGGGGGGGAGCGGAGACCCAGTACTTC
V: TRBV5-1; J: TRBJ1-6; size: NA; D: NA; CDR3: CASSLAPGSAGINSPLHF; DNA: TGCGCCAGCAGCTTGGCCCCCGGGTCAGCCGGTATTAATTCACCCCTCCACTTT
V: TRBV28; J: TRBJ2-7; size: many; D: NA; CDR3: CASRPRPADEQYF; DNA: TGTGCCAGCAGACCCAGGCCAGCTGACGAGCAGTACTTC
V: TRBV11-2; J: TRBJ1-4; size: few; D: NA; CDR3: CASSHRSGAGNQKLFF; DNA: TGTGCCAGCAGCCACCGCTCAGGGGCTGGTAATCAAAAACTGTTTTTT
V: TRBV27; J: TRBJ1-1; size: many; D: NA; CDR3: CASSLFAGTEAFF; DNA: TGTGCCAGCAGTTTATTTGCGGGCACTGAAGCTTTCTTT
V: TRBV18; J: TRBJ2-3; size: few; D: NA; CDR3: CASSPPSPGADTQYF; DNA: TGTGCCAGCTCACCACCGAGTCCGGGGGCAGATACGCAGTATTTT
V: TRBV7-9; J: TRBJ1-2; size: many; D: NA; CDR3: CASSLEQPYGYTF; DNA: TGTGCCAGCAGCTTAGAACAGCCCTATGGCTACACCTTC
V: TRBV13; J: TRBJ2-7; size: NA; D: NA; CDR3: CASSVGASSYEQYF; DNA: TGTGCCAGCAGCGTGGGTGCGAGCTCCTACGAGCAGTACTTC
V: TRBV19; J: TRBJ2-3; size: few; D: TRBD2; CDR3: CASSMLASGSTDTQYF; DNA: TGTGCCAGTAGTATGCTGGCTAGCGGGAGCACAGATACGCAGTATTTT
V: TRBV5-6; J: TRBJ2-7; size: NA; D: NA; CDR3: CASSLGQLREQYF; DNA: TGTGCCAGCAGTCTCGGACAATTACGCGAGCAGTACTTC
V: TRBV19; J: TRBJ1-1; size: NA; D: TRBD1; CDR3: CASSIWDRGPITEAFF; DNA: TGTGCCAGTAGTATATGGGACAGGGGGCCGATAACTGAAGCTTTCTTT
V: TRBV20-1; J: TRBJ2-7; size: many; D: NA; CDR3: CSAPYSSGYPYEQYF; DNA: TGCAGTGCCCCGTATTCAAGCGGTTACCCCTACGAGCAGTACTTC
V: TRBV7-6; J: TRBJ2-7; size: NA; D: NA; CDR3: CASSLGYEQHF; DNA: TGTGCCAGCAGCTTAGGTTACGAGCAGCACTTC
V: TRBV20-1; J: TRBJ1-2; size: many; D: NA; CDR3: CSARGSSSVSGYTF; DNA: TGCAGTGCGCGGGGATCTAGCTCTGTGTCTGGCTACACCTTC
V: TRBV6-2/TRBV6-3; J: TRBJ2-7; size: many; D: NA; CDR3: CASSPLAVHEQYF; DNA: TGTGCCAGCAGCCCTTTGGCGGTACACGAGCAGTACTTC
V: TRBV6-2/TRBV6-3; J: TRBJ1-5; size: many; D: NA; CDR3: CASSYSRYRDYQPQHF; DNA: TGTGCCAGCAGTTACTCGAGGTACAGGGACTATCAGCCCCAGCATTTT
V: TRBV7-2; J: TRBJ2-1; size: many; D: NA; CDR3: CASSLEPVSYLEQFF; DNA: TGTGCCAGCAGCTTAGAGCCAGTCTCCTACCTCGAGCAGTTCTTC
V: TRBV10-3; J: TRBJ2-1; size: NA; D: NA; CDR3: CATKILEEYNEQFF; DNA: TGTGCCACCAAAATACTAGAGGAATACAATGAGCAGTTCTTC
V: TRBV19; J: TRBJ1-5; size: few; D: NA; CDR3: CASSIDGGRRWPQHF; DNA: TGTGCCAGTAGTATAGATGGAGGCAGGAGGTGGCCCCAGCATTTT
V: TRBV29-1; J: TRBJ2-3; size: many; D: NA; CDR3: CSVDFKGGSADTQYF; DNA: TGCAGCGTTGACTTTAAGGGGGGCAGTGCAGATACGCAGTATTTT
V: TRBV7-2; J: TRBJ2-1; size: many; D: TRBD2; CDR3: CASSSGPVGGNEQFF; DNA: TGTGCCAGCAGCTCGGGACCAGTGGGAGGGAATGAGCAGTTCTTC
V: TRBV13; J: TRBJ1-5; size: few; D: NA; CDR3: CASSLERGQPQHF; DNA: TGTGCCAGCAGCCTGGAGCGGGGTCAGCCCCAGCATTTT